One and the same sample provided the 27 T cell receptor beta chains below, sequenced in a study of T-cell reconstitution after alpha-beta-depleted transplantation in children. As it was prepared, the TCRbeta library received unique molecular identifiers. Using its own MiXCR run on the PCR reads, TCRdb lists one record per CDR3 protein. Here the sample spans 780,000 or so distinct CDR3 sequences, approximately 15% being singletons. Sequences were derived from PBMCs, mostly from graft donor cells, sampled 360 days after TCRalphabeta/CD19-depleted stem cell transplant. The receptors come from a male patient between 10 and 17 years old who had a stem cell transplant for acute lymphoblastic leukemia, so the T cells may come from the graft donor.

This clonotype showed up many times. The rearrangement uses TRBV5-1 and TRBJ2-7; possibly TRBD1 for D (7 bases). The ends were cut back, 1 base at V and 2 bases at J, with 16 bases in the middle. The CDR3 contains 16 residues. Germline V CDR1 and CDR2: SGHRS, YFSETQ. For the CDR3, the DNA is TGCGCCAGCAGCTTGTTTGGAGGAGGGGGCACCTACGAGCAGTACTTC. This translates into CASSLFGGGGTYEQYF. The full variable domain, in which reference TRBV5-1 and TRBJ2-7 provide the parts outside the CDR3, is KAGVTQTPRYLIKTRGQQVTLSCSPISGHRSVSWYQQTPGQGLQFLFEYFSETQRNKGNFPGRFSGRQFSNSRSEMNVSTLELGDSALYLCASSLFGGGGTYEQYFGPGTRLTVT.

This clonotype was observed a handful of times. The chain uses TRBV5-1 and TRBJ2-7; the D gene is possibly TRBD1 (6 bases). From germline, CDR1 is SGHRS and CDR2 YFSETQ. Trimming left V 4 bases short and J 6 bases short, with 17 bases between. The CDR3 totals 14 residues. CDR3 amino acids: CASSPRTATGEQYF. CDR3 sequence (DNA): TGCGCCAGCAGCCCTAGGACAGCAACCGGCGAGCAGTACTTC.

This clonotype was counted between two and nine times. J is TRBJ1-2 and V is TRBV20-1; 7 positions agree with TRBD1. CDR3 length: 15 amino acids. Per the germline V gene, CDR1 is DFQATT and CDR2 is SNEGSKA (reference sequence). After removal of 3 bases from V and 5 bases from J, the junction contained 12 bases not matched to a gene. CDR3 in DNA: TGCAGTGCTAGCAAACCCGCAGGGGGTGGGTATGGCTACACCTTC. This sequence encodes CSASKPAGGGYGYTF.

Worth noting for this clonotype: This sequence may be a read error, since a much larger clone differs from it by one base. The chain carries TRBV11-1 and TRBJ2-3; the D call may be TRBD1 or TRBD2 (7 bases each). The CDR3 loop spans 20 amino acids. The germline V gene encodes CDR1 SGHAT and CDR2 FQDESV (reference sequence). Here the CDR3 DNA reads TGTGGCAGCACCCTCCCCAGGGGGTTTCAGCGGGGAACTAGCACAGATACGCAGTATTTT. It codes for CGSTLPRGFQRGTSTDTQYF.

This clonotype has just a few counts. V gene TRBV20-1 combines with J gene TRBJ2-7; D might be TRBD2 (5 bases). Germline assignment: CDR1 DFQATT and CDR2 SNEGSKA (reference sequence). Trimming cost V 3 bases and J 3 bases, with 12 bases left between them. The CDR3 is made up of 13 amino acids. CDR3 DNA: TGCAGTGCTAGTGGGGAACGGGACTACGAGCAGTACTTC. It encodes CSASGERDYEQYF.

This clonotype showed up just a few times. The gene calls are TRBV20-1 and TRBJ1-5; no definite D call. CDR3 length equals 14 residues. The germline V and J ends were trimmed by 4 bases and 5 bases, with 15 bases remaining between them. Germline V gene sequence: CDR1 DFQATT, CDR2 SNEGSKA (reference sequence). The CDR3 protein is CSANEGFPYQPQHF. The CDR3 region has the DNA TGCAGTGCTAACGAAGGATTCCCTTATCAGCCCCAGCATTTT.

This clonotype was counted only a few times. The chain links TRBV4-1 to TRBJ1-2; 7 bases align to TRBD1. Per the germline V gene, CDR1 is MGHRA and CDR2 is YSYEKL. This CDR3 has 16 residues. The V and J ends lost 3 bases and 4 bases, in that order; junction bases with no gene match: 11. CDR3 sequence reads: CASSHPPRQGIYGYTF. In nucleotides, the CDR3 is TGCGCCAGCAGCCATCCCCCGAGACAGGGAATCTATGGCTACACCTTC.

This chain connects TRBV28 to TRBJ2-7; the match to TRBD1 covers 9 bases. CDR1 is MDHEN, CDR2 SYDVKM, per germline. Trimming at V came to 6 bases and at J to 3 bases, leaving 9 bases not matched to a gene. The length of the CDR3 is 15 residues. The DNA of the CDR3 is TGTGCCAGCAGGACCTCCGGGACAGGGATCTACGAGCAGTACTTC. Protein: CASRTSGTGIYEQYF.

This clonotype was observed at least ten times. Germline is not matched at one junction end, which may reflect a read error. The genes are TRBV6-5 and TRBJ2-1, with unresolved D. CDR3 size: 17 residues. In germline, CDR1 is MNHEY, CDR2 SVGAGI. The DNA for the CDR3 is TGTGCCAGCAGTTACTCGGTCCGCGCTGAATGGAGCGTGGTTCTGGTCTTC. It codes for CASSYSVRAEWSVVLVF.

The chain employs TRBV5-1 and TRBJ1-1, with 7 bases fitting TRBD1. CDR3 length: 17 amino acids. Germline CDR1 SGHRS, CDR2 YFSETQ. Trimming at V came to 0 bases and at J to 0 bases, leaving 8 bases not matched to a gene. For the CDR3, the DNA is TGCGCCAGCAGCTTGGTCCGAAACAGGGGATTGAACACTGAAGCTTTCTTT. Translating it yields CASSLVRNRGLNTEAFF.

This clonotype was observed a few times. V and J are TRBV5-1 and TRBJ2-7; the D gene is possibly TRBD1 (6 bases). The CDR3 consists of 14 residues. The germline V gene encodes CDR1 SGHRS and CDR2 YFSETQ. Trimming pared 3 bases from V and 2 bases from J, leaving 12 bases between. CDR3 residues: CASSSHRATYEQYF. As DNA, the CDR3 is TGCGCCAGCAGCTCCCACAGGGCAACCTACGAGCAGTACTTC.

This clonotype showed up many times. The chain joins TRBV27 to TRBJ1-5; tentatively, D is TRBD1 (5 bases). Trimming cost V 4 bases and J 0 bases, with 10 bases left between them. The CDR3 sequence is 15 residues long. The germline V gene has CDR1 MNHEY and CDR2 SMNVEV (reference sequence). CDR3 DNA: TGTGCCAGCAGTTGGGGGGGGTATAGCAATCAGCCCCAGCATTTT. This translates into CASSWGGYSNQPQHF.

The chain employs TRBV24-1 and TRBJ2-1; 10 nucleotides agree with TRBD1. Trimming removed 4 bases from V and 9 bases from J; junction bases left unmatched: 8. The CDR3 sequence is 15 residues long. Germline-derived CDR1 and CDR2 are KGHDR and SFDVKD. CDR3 region: CATSDSGQGVGEQFF. In nucleotides, the CDR3 is TGTGCCACCAGTGACTCCGGACAGGGGGTGGGTGAGCAGTTCTTC.

This clonotype was picked up a small number of times. The chain links TRBV9 to TRBJ2-7, with TRBD2 identical over 11 bases. This CDR3 contains 15 residues. V gave up 5 bases and J gave up 2 bases; unmatched junction bases: 6. The V gene's germline CDR1 is SGDLS and CDR2 YYNGEE. The CDR3 region has the DNA TGTGCCAGCAGTTTTCTAGCGGGAGGTACCTACGAGCAGTACTTC. As protein: CASSFLAGGTYEQYF.

This clonotype was detected once. The rearrangement uses TRBV20-1 and TRBJ2-2; tentative D call: TRBD2 (6 bases). This CDR3 has 15 residues. V gave up 6 bases and J gave up 2 bases, with 16 bases separating them. The V gene's germline CDR1 is DFQATT and CDR2 SNEGSKA (reference sequence). CDR3 coding DNA: TGCAGTGCGCGTCGTCTAGCGAAAAACACCGGGGAGCTGTTTTTT. It yields the protein CSARRLAKNTGELFF.

This clonotype was seen at least ten times. The genes are TRBV5-1 and TRBJ2-7, with a tentative D call TRBD2 (6 bases). The V and J ends lost 4 bases and 2 bases respectively, with 13 bases between them. The germline CDR1 and CDR2 sequences are SGHRS and YFSETQ. The CDR3 runs to 14 residues. CDR3 coding DNA: TGCGCCAGCAGCCCCCTAGCGCGAACCTACGAGCAGTACTTC. It is translated as CASSPLARTYEQYF.

The chain couples TRBV20-1 to TRBJ2-1, with TRBD2 identical over 8 bases. The J segment lost 5 bases and the V segment lost 0 bases, leaving 9 bases of the junction unmatched. The CDR3 runs 16 residues. The germline CDR1 and CDR2 sequences are DFQATT and SNEGSKA (reference sequence). The CDR3 nucleotides are TGCAGTGCTAGAGAGCCTCTAGCGGGCGCCCACAATGAGCAGTTCTTC. It yields the protein CSAREPLAGAHNEQFF.

With respect to this clonotype: One end of the junction fails to match germline, which may point to a read error. The J gene is TRBJ2-1, the V gene TRBV7-2; D unclear. The CDR3 is made up of 12 amino acids. The germline V gene encodes CDR1 SGHTA and CDR2 FQGNSA. The CDR3: CASSLVLGQPHF. The CDR3 DNA reads as TGTGCCAGCAGCTTAGTTCTTGGGCAGCCACACTTC.

This clonotype was seen repeatedly, ten times or more. The rearrangement links TRBV5-1 to TRBJ2-5, with 8 nucleotides matching TRBD1. J lost 5 bases, V lost 4 bases, and 13 bases had no gene match. This CDR3 comprises 16 residues. Germline V gene lookup returns CDR1 SGHRS and CDR2 YFSETQ. The CDR3 here is CASSMVPGQGMETQYF. In DNA form, the CDR3 reads TGCGCCAGCAGCATGGTACCTGGACAGGGAATGGAGACCCAGTACTTC.

The chain combines TRBV20-1 with TRBJ1-2; D is unclear. The length of the CDR3 is 14 residues. Per the germline V gene, CDR1 is DFQATT and CDR2 is SNEGSKA (reference sequence). Trimming took off 3 bases at V and 0 bases at J, with 11 bases between the two ends. This CDR3 is CSASEPTANYGYTF. CDR3 sequence (DNA): TGCAGTGCTAGCGAACCTACAGCTAACTATGGCTACACCTTC.

Many counts were recorded for this clonotype. This rearrangement joins TRBV12-3 or TRBV12-4 to TRBJ2-7, with 9 bases that match TRBD1. After removal of 5 bases from V and 3 bases from J, the junction contained 8 bases not matched to a gene. The CDR3 length is 15 residues. The CDR3: CASSPRDRADYEQYF. The CDR3 nucleotides read TGTGCCAGCAGTCCCCGGGACAGGGCAGACTACGAGCAGTACTTC.

This chain joins TRBV6-2 or TRBV6-3 and TRBJ2-2; 10 bases are shared with TRBD1. There are 15 residues in the CDR3. Germline values: CDR1 MNHEY, CDR2 SVGEGT. The CDR3 reads CAGRTGGSETGELFF. The CDR3, as DNA: TGTGCTGGAAGGACAGGGGGAAGTGAGACCGGGGAGCTGTTTTTT.

This clonotype was seen at least ten times. This rearrangement joins TRBV5-1 to TRBJ2-5, with unresolved D. Trimming pared 4 bases from V and 1 base from J, leaving 11 bases between. CDR1 is SGHRS, CDR2 YFSETQ, per germline. The CDR3 has 14 residues. CDR3: CASSVGYFQETQYF. The CDR3 DNA follows: TGCGCCAGCAGCGTAGGATACTTCCAAGAGACCCAGTACTTC. Combining the CDR3 with reference TRBV5-1 and TRBJ2-5 gives the whole variable domain KAGVTQTPRYLIKTRGQQVTLSCSPISGHRSVSWYQQTPGQGLQFLFEYFSETQRNKGNFPGRFSGRQFSNSRSEMNVSTLELGDSALYLCASSVGYFQETQYFGPGTRLLVL.

A few counts support this clonotype. The V gene is TRBV5-1, the J gene TRBJ2-3; D gene uncertain. The ends were cut back, 6 bases at V and 6 bases at J, with 14 bases in the middle. Germline CDR1 and CDR2: SGHRS and YFSETQ. The CDR3 is 13 residues long. For the CDR3, the DNA is TGCGCCAGCACCCTTACGGTGGGGGATACGCAGTATTTT. Translated, it gives CASTLTVGDTQYF. The variable domain in full, completed from reference TRBV5-1 and TRBJ2-3, reads KAGVTQTPRYLIKTRGQQVTLSCSPISGHRSVSWYQQTPGQGLQFLFEYFSETQRNKGNFPGRFSGRQFSNSRSEMNVSTLELGDSALYLCASTLTVGDTQYFGPGTRLTVL.

There are a few counts of this clonotype. This chain connects TRBV12-5 to TRBJ2-3; D may match TRBD1 or TRBD2 (6 bases each). This CDR3 spans 15 amino acids. Germline V lookup: CDR1 LGHNT, CDR2 FRNRAP. With 7 bases removed from V and 0 bases from J, the gap between germline ends came to 14 bases. The CDR3 nucleotides are TGTGCTAGTGCATGGGGGGCCTCTAGCACAGATACGCAGTATTTT. This codes for CASAWGASSTDTQYF.

In its sample, this clonotype was seen a few times. This sequence joins TRBV7-9 and TRBJ1-1; TRBD1 might be the D (6 bases). Germline values: CDR1 SEHNR, CDR2 FQNEAQ (reference sequence). Trimming took off 4 bases at V and 1 base at J, with 16 bases between the two ends. The CDR3 runs 16 residues. This CDR3 is CASSSAQGFQNTEAFF. The CDR3 region has the DNA TGTGCCAGCAGCTCGGCACAGGGATTCCAGAACACTGAAGCTTTCTTT.

This clonotype was counted only a few times. The chain is built from TRBV29-1 and TRBJ2-2; tentatively, D is TRBD1 (6 bases). The CDR3 contains 14 residues. V lost 5 bases and J lost 3, with 13 bases in between. CDR1 is SQVTM and CDR2 is ANQGSEA in the germline V gene. For the CDR3, the DNA is TGCAGCGTTTTGGAACAGGGTTACACCGGGGAGCTGTTTTTT. As protein: CSVLEQGYTGELFF.